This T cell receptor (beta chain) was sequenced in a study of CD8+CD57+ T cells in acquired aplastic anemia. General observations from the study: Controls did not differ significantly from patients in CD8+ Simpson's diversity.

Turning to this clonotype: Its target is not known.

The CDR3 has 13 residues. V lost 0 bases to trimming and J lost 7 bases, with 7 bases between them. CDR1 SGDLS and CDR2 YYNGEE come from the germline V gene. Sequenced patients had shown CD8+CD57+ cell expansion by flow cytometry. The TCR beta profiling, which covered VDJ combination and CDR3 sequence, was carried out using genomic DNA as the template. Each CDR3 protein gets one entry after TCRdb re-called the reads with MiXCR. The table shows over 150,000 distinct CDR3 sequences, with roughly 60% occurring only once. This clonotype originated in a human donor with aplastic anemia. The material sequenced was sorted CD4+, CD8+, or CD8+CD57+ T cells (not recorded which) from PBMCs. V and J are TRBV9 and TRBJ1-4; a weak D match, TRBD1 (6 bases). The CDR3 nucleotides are TGTGCCAGCAGCGTAGTAGGGGGTGAAAAACTGTTTTTT. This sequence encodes CASSVVGGEKLFF.